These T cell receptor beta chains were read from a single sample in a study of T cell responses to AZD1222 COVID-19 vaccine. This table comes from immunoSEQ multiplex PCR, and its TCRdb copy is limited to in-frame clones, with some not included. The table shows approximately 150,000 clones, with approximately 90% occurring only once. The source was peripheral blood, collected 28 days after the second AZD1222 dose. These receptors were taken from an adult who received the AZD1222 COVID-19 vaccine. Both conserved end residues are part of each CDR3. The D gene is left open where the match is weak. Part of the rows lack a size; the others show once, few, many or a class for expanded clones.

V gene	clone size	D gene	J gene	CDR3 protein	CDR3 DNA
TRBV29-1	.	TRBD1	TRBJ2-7	CSVRQGAYEQYF	TGCAGCGTCAGACAGGGCGCCTACGAGCAGTACTTC
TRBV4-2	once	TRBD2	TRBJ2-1	CASSPAGTSGTSYNEQFF	TGTGCCAGCAGCCCCGCCGGGACTAGCGGAACGTCCTACAATGAGCAGTTCTTC
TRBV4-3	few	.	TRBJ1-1	CASSQGGGWAYMENTEAFF	TGCGCCAGCAGCCAAGGGGGGGGTTGGGCCTACATGGAGAACACTGAAGCTTTCTTT
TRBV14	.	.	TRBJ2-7	CASSRETGWAGEQYF	TGTGCCAGCAGCCGAGAAACAGGGTGGGCAGGCGAGCAGTACTTC
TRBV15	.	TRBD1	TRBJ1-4	CATSGDREKLFF	TGTGCCACCAGCGGGGACAGGGAAAAACTGTTTTTT
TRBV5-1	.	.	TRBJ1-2	CASSFKPGGYTF	TGCGCCAGCAGCTTTAAGCCGGGGGGCTACACCTTC
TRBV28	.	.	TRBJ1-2	CASSPSGTSAPF	TGTGCCAGCAGTCCAAGTGGGACTTCGGCTCCCTTC
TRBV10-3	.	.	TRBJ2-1	CAISESAKDEQFF	TGTGCCATCAGTGAGTCCGCTAAAGATGAGCAGTTCTTC
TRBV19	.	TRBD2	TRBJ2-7	CASSFAGGYEQYF	TGTGCCAGTAGTTTTGCGGGGGGCTACGAGCAGTACTTC
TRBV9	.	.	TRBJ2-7	CASSVGGNTYEQYF	TGTGCCAGCAGCGTAGGCGGGAACACCTACGAGCAGTACTTC
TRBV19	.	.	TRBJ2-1	CASTSGTFPPFF	TGTGCCAGTACCTCCGGGACTTTTCCCCCGTTCTTC
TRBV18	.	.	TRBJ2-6	CASSPYVTGAANVLTF	TGTGCCAGCTCACCTTATGTCACCGGGGCGGCCAACGTCCTGACTTTC
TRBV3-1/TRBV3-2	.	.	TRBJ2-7	CASSRDGSYEQYF	TGTGCCAGCAGCCGGGACGGATCCTACGAGCAGTACTTC
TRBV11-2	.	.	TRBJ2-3	CASSLGQGGADTQYF	TGTGCCAGCAGCTTAGGCCAGGGAGGCGCAGATACGCAGTATTTT
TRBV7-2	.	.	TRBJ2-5	CASSLGSGLYQETQYF	TGTGCCAGCAGCTTAGGGTCAGGACTCTACCAAGAGACCCAGTACTTC
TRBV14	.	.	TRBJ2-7	CASSPHEAGLSPYEQYF	TGTGCCAGCAGCCCCCACGAGGCGGGGCTCAGCCCCTACGAGCAGTACTTC
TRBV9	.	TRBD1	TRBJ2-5	CASSNQGVSQETQYF	TGTGCCAGCAGCAACCAGGGGGTGAGCCAAGAGACCCAGTACTTC
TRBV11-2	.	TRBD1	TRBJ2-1	CASSWVAGQGLF	TGTGCCAGCAGTTGGGTGGCGGGACAGGGACTCTTC
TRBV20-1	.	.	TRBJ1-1	CSASWLPNTEAFF	TGCAGTGCTAGTTGGCTGCCGAACACTGAAGCTTTCTTT
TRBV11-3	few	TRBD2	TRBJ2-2	CASSLGSGDTGELFF	TGTGCCAGCAGCTTAGGTAGCGGGGATACCGGGGAGCTGTTTTTT
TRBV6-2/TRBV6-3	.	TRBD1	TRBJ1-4	CASSDPTGLNEKLFF	TGTGCCAGCAGTGACCCGACAGGGCTCAATGAAAAACTGTTTTTT
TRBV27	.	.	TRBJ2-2	CASSFSGNTGELFF	TGTGCCAGCAGTTTTAGCGGGAACACCGGGGAGCTGTTTTTT
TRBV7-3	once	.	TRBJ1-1	CASSYLGGDTEAFF	TGTGCCAGCAGCTATCTTGGAGGCGACACTGAAGCTTTCTTT
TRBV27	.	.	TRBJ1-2	CASSPWGGVDYGYTF	TGTGCCAGCTCCCCCTGGGGGGGGGTGGACTATGGCTACACCTTC
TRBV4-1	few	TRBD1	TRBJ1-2	CASRDITGDLTHGYTF	TGCGCCAGCAGGGATATTACAGGGGACTTAACCCATGGCTACACCTTC
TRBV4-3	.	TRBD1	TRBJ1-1	CASSPDRVGETEAFF	TGCGCCAGCAGCCCGGACAGGGTGGGGGAGACTGAAGCTTTCTTT
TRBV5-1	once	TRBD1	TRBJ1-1	CASSATGFDTEAFF	TGCGCCAGCAGCGCGACAGGGTTCGACACTGAAGCTTTCTTT
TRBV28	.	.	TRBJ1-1	CASSPGVTEAFF	TGTGCCAGCAGTCCAGGAGTCACTGAAGCTTTCTTT
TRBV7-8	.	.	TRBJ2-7	CASMPRDDYEQYF	TGTGCCAGCATGCCGAGGGACGACTACGAGCAGTACTTC
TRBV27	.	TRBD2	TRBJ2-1	CASSLSTSGFYNEQFF	TGTGCCAGCAGTTTATCGACTAGCGGGTTTTACAATGAGCAGTTCTTC
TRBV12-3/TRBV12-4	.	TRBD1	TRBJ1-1	CASSYRGHNEAFF	TGTGCCAGCAGTTACAGGGGGCATAATGAAGCTTTCTTT
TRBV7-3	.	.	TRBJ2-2	CASSLGGVANTGELFF	TGTGCCAGCAGCTTAGGGGGCGTAGCGAACACCGGGGAGCTGTTTTTT
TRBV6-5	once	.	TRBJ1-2	CASSYSVRGGYTF	TGTGCCAGCAGTTACTCAGTGAGGGGGGGCTACACCTTC
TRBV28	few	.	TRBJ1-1	CASSLSFRDTEAFF	TGTGCCAGCAGTTTATCGTTTAGAGACACTGAAGCTTTCTTT
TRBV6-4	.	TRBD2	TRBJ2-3	CASSAGLAGSADTQYF	TGTGCCAGCAGTGCGGGACTAGCGGGCAGCGCAGATACGCAGTATTTT
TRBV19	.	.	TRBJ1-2	CASSMRGRNYGYTF	TGTGCCAGTAGTATGAGGGGACGTAACTATGGCTACACCTTC
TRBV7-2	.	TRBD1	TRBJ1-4	CASSLEGGRPLFF	TGTGCCAGCAGCTTAGAAGGGGGCAGGCCTTTGTTTTTT
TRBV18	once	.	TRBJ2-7	CASSDSYEQYF	TGTGCCAGCTCCGACTCCTACGAGCAGTACTTC
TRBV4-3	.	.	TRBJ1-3	CASSQDTGGSSGNTIYF	TGCGCCAGCAGCCAAGATACCGGGGGTAGCTCTGGAAACACCATATATTTT